This note documents a single TCR beta chain sequence. How the authors handled the data: For nucleated cells, counts were estimated from reference gene primer amplification. Assay used: immunoSEQ multiplex PCR; TCRdb lists only in-frame clones, some missing. That table is the source of V, J and clone size, and D and trimming were worked out from the DNA. The sample has tens of thousands of clones, 75% to 85% seen once; the top ten hold around 12%. This sample is part of a study of blood T cell repertoires in COVID-19. Per germline, CDR1 SEHNR and CDR2 FQNEAQ (reference sequence). The trim removed 2 bases at V and 6 bases at J, leaving 8 bases unmatched. This CDR3 spans 16 amino acids.

The sequenced sample consisted of peripheral blood. The receptor was derived from a human donor in a cohort sampled during active COVID-19. The V call is TRBV7-9, the J call TRBJ2-2; 8 nucleotides align to TRBD2. The CDR3 bases are TGTGCCAGCAGCTTACGGAGCGGGGGAGTATCCGGGGAGCTGTTTTTT. As protein: CASSLRSGGVSGELFF.